This TCR beta chain was retrieved from a study of blood T cell repertoires in COVID-19. Germline CDR1 and CDR2: LNHDA and SQIVND (reference sequence). Trimming cost V 2 bases and J 4 bases, with 18 bases left between them. This CDR3 region has 17 residues. Measured with immunoSEQ multiplex PCR; TCRdb has only the in-frame clones, and not every one. The sample holds around 100,000 clones, more than 70% seen once. What was sequenced was peripheral blood. The sequence came from a woman aged 60-75 years with acute or convalescent COVID-19. This chain uses TRBV19 with TRBJ1-3; no firm D call. CDR3 sequence (DNA): TGTGCCAGTAGTATAACGTCGGTTGGGAGGCCCGGAAACACCATATATTTT. Its protein product is CASSITSVGRPGNTIYF. Full variable domain (outside the CDR3, taken from reference TRBV19 and TRBJ1-3): DGGITQSPKYLFRKEGQNVTLSCEQNLNHDAMYWYRQDPGQGLRLIYYSQIVNDFQKGDIAEGYSVSREKKESFPLTVTSAQKNPTAFYLCASSITSVGRPGNTIYFGEGSWLTVV.